The 3 T cell receptor beta chains in this list originate from one sample, sequenced in a study of Ad26.COV2.S vaccination and SARS-CoV-2 variants. The sample's treatment: some 20 received Ad26.COV2.S at low or high dose, single or two shots; 5 received placebo; per-sample allocation not given. Day 63 after the first vaccine or placebo injection was the time point for sampling. Some clones are missing from TCRdb's copy, which holds only in-frame ones; the method was immunoSEQ multiplex PCR. The repertoire has about 420,000 clones, approximately 88% of them found once; the top ten carry 3.6%. This material consisted of peripheral blood, taken in a trial of Ad26.COV2.S vaccine versus placebo. The receptor set was obtained from a person between 18 and 65 years old who received the Ad26.COV2.S COVID-19 vaccine or a placebo.

This chain connects TRBV9 to TRBJ2-1; possible D gene TRBD2, 6 bases. V was clipped by 1 base and J by 3 bases, with 11 bases between them. The CDR3 has 15 amino acids. CDR1 and CDR2 (germline): SGDLS, YYNGEE. This CDR3 reads CASSVNGGRYNEQFF. The DNA for the CDR3 is TGTGCCAGCAGCGTAAATGGAGGGCGCTACAATGAGCAGTTCTTC. The whole variable domain, filled in from reference TRBV9 and TRBJ2-1, reads DSGVTQTPKHLITATGQRVTLRCSPRSGDLSVYWYQQSLDQGLQFLIQYYNGEERAKGNILERFSAQQFPDLHSELNLSSLELGDSALYFCASSVNGGRYNEQFFGPGTRLTVL.

The chain couples TRBV4-1 to TRBJ2-7; 8 bases match TRBD1. The CDR3 contains 14 residues. CDR1 and CDR2 (germline): MGHRA, YSYEKL. After removal of 3 bases from V and 4 bases from J, the junction contained 5 bases not matched to a gene. The CDR3 bases are TGCGCCAGCAGCCAGGACAGGGCGGTTTACGAGCAGTACTTC. Its protein product is CASSQDRAVYEQYF.

This clone has more than one count but fewer than ten. This rearrangement joins TRBV6-5 to TRBJ1-5, with 11 bases lining up with TRBD1. Germline V gene sequence: CDR1 MNHEY, CDR2 SVGAGI. The length of the CDR3 is 15 residues. With V trimmed by 5 bases and J by 5 bases, 5 bases remained unmatched. The CDR3 bases are TGTGCCAGCAGTCCCGGGACAGGGGGTGATCAGCCCCAGCATTTT. This translates into CASSPGTGGDQPQHF.